This T cell receptor beta chain appears in the sequencing data of a study of cytomegalovirus exposure and HLA in healthy donors. PCR employed 60 Vbeta and 13 Jbeta primers. In the original analysis: Unique TCR beta chains numbered around 75 million in a later analysis, with around 10 million shared. Here immunoSEQ multiplex PCR was the method, and the copy in TCRdb shows in-frame clones only, minus some. V, J and clone size were drawn from that table, and D and trimming were deduced from the DNA. This sample has roughly 100,000 clones; approximately 80% occur once, and the top ten carry 1.5% to 2%. CDR3 length equals 13 residues. With 6 bases removed from V and 0 bases from J, the gap between germline ends came to 5 bases. The germline V gene encodes CDR1 MNHEY and CDR2 SVGAGI.

This TCR was recovered from a man aged 50-59 years in good health and CMV-seronegative. The sequenced sample was PBMCs. V gene TRBV6-5 combines with J gene TRBJ1-4; D not certain. CDR3 nucleotides: TGTGCCAGCAGGGAGTCAACTAATGAAAAACTGTTTTTT. Translated: CASRESTNEKLFF.